This T cell receptor (beta chain) was profiled in a study of T cells in narcolepsy. Study summary: Patients with NT1 or NT2 and healthy control donors were enrolled.

Findings of the study overall: Autoreactive HCRT-specific and TRIB2-specific clonotypes were marked in same-patient CSF-versus-blood CD4+ comparisons. In some patient and control memory CD4+ samples, autoreactive clones were absent.

Here immunoSEQ multiplex PCR was the method, and the copy in TCRdb shows in-frame clones only, minus some. The sample has 32,000 or so clones; over 75% are singletons. Regarding this clone: Antigen specificity is unknown.

Sequencing input: CD45RA- memory CD4+ T cells from PBMCs. The source of this sequence is a human donor with narcolepsy.

Written as DNA, the CDR3 is TGTGCCAGCAGAGTAGTATATAATTCACCCCTCCACTTT. Its translation is CASRVVYNSPLHF. This chain links TRBV27 with TRBJ1-6; no clear D gene. CDR1 MNHEY and CDR2 SMNVEV come from the germline V gene (reference sequence). V was shortened by 6 bases and J by 4 bases, with 7 bases between the two germline ends. The CDR3 runs to 13 residues.